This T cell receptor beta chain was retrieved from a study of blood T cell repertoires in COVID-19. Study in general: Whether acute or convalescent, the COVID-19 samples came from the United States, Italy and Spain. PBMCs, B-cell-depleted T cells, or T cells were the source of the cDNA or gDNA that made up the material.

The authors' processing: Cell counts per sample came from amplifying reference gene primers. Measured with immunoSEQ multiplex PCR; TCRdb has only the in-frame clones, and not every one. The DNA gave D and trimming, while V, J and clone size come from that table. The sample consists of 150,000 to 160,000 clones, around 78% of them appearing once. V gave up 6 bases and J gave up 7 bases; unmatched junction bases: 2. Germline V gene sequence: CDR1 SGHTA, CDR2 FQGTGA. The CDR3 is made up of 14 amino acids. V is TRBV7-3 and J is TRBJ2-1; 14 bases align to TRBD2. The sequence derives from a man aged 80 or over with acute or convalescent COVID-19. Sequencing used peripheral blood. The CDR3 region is CASSRTSGGNEQFF. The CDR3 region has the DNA TGTGCCAGCAGTCGGACTAGCGGGGGGAATGAGCAGTTCTTC. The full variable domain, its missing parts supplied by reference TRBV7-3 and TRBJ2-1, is GAGVSQTPSNKVTEKGKYVELRCDPISGHTALYWYRQSLGQGPEFLIYFQGTGAADDSGLPNDRFFAVRPEGSVSTLKIQRTERGDSAVYLCASSRTSGGNEQFFGPGTRLTVL.